This TCR beta chain was identified in a study of blood T cell repertoires in COVID-19. As for the study in general: Nucleic acid was either cDNA or gDNA, and it came from T cells, B-cell-depleted T cells, or PBMCs.

With 6 bases removed from V and 9 bases from J, the gap between germline ends came to 18 bases. CDR1 is MNHNY, CDR2 SVGAGI, per germline (reference sequence). The CDR3 consists of 15 residues. Authors' processing steps: By means of reference gene primer amplification, nucleated cell counts were estimated. The table came from immunoSEQ multiplex PCR; TCRdb's copy has only in-frame clones and leaves some out. D and trimming were read from the DNA, whereas the V and J calls and clone size are those reported in that table. The repertoire holds roughly 68,000 clones, with about 88% as singletons. V usage is TRBV6-6 and J usage is TRBJ1-6, with D tentatively TRBD1 (6 bases). The sequencing input was peripheral blood. The TCR comes from a woman aged 45-65 years with active COVID-19. The CDR3 region has the DNA TGTGCCAGCAGCTATAGAGCAGGGGAAGGTTCACCCCTCCACTTT. Protein sequence: CASSYRAGEGSPLHF.